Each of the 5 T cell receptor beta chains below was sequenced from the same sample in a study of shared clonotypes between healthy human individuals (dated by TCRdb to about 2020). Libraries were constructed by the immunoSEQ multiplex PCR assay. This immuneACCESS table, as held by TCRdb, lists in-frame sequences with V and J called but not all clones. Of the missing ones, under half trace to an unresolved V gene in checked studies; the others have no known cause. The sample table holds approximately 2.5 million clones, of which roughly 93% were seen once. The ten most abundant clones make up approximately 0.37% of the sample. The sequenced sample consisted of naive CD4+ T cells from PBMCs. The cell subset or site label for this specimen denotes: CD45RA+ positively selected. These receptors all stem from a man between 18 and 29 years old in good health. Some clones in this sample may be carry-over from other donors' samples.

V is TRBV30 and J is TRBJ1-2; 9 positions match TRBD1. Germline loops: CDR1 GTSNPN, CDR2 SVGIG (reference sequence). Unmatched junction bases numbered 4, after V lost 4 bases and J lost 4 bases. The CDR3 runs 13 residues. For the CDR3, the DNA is TGTGCCTGGATAATGGACAGGGGCTATGGCTACACCTTC. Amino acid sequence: CAWIMDRGYGYTF.

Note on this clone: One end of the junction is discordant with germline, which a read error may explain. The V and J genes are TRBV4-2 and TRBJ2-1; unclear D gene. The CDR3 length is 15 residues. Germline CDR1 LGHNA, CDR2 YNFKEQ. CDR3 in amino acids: CASSPRLGSHNEQFF. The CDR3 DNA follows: TGTGCCAGCAGCCCCCGGCTAGGCTCCCACAATGAGCAGTTCTTC.

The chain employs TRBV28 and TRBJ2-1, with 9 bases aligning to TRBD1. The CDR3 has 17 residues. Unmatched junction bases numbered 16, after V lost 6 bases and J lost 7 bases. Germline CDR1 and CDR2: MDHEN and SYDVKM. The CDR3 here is CASRMTTGQGKFNEQFF. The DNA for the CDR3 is TGTGCCAGCAGAATGACCACGGGACAGGGAAAGTTTAATGAGCAGTTCTTC.

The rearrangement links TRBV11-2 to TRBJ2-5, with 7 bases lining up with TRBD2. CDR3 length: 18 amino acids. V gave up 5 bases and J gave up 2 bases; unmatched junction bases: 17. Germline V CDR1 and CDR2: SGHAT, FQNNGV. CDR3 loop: CASSHKAPLAYSQETQYF. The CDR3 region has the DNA TGTGCCAGCAGCCACAAAGCCCCACTAGCGTACTCACAAGAGACCCAGTACTTC.

CDR3 region: CASSLDGTGPYEQYF. CDR3 sequence (DNA): TGCGCCAGCAGCTTGGATGGGACAGGGCCCTACGAGCAGTACTTC. The V and J genes are TRBV5-1 and TRBJ2-7; 9 bases are a match to TRBD1. This CDR3 has 15 residues. The V segment lost 0 bases and the J segment 2 bases; nucleotides outside the gene matches: 3. Germline CDR1 and CDR2: SGHRS and YFSETQ.